Listed below are T cell receptor beta chains from one sample, sequenced in a study of blood T cell repertoires in COVID-19. Measured with immunoSEQ multiplex PCR; TCRdb has only the in-frame clones, and not every one. This sample has approximately 440,000 clones; roughly 87% occur once, and the top ten carry about 0.57%. Sequenced material: PBMCs or T cells enriched from blood (not recorded which). The receptors here all came from a man younger than 35 who had recovered from COVID-19. The CDR3 runs from the conserved cysteine through the conserved F or W.

TRBV5-6	TRBJ1-5	CASSRGGRDQPQHF
TRBV30	TRBJ2-7	CAWKRTGSYEQYF
TRBV6-1	TRBJ2-7	CASSETDLAASSYEQYF
TRBV5-1	TRBJ1-4	CASSPWPGSNEKLFF
TRBV24-1	TRBJ2-1	CATSDPPRTGGSNEQFF
TRBV11-2	TRBJ2-1	CASSSGTSGGVFDNEQFF
TRBV7-8	TRBJ2-1	CASSLNSGGASYNEQFF
TRBV10-3	TRBJ1-1	CAISDYGTDRGRRNTEAFF
TRBV30	TRBJ1-5	CAWSGDRSNQPQHF
TRBV27	TRBJ1-1	CASSPRKGTANTEAFF
TRBV28	TRBJ2-5	CASSSAGVQETQYF
TRBV6-1	TRBJ2-1	CASSGASGRALGYNEQFF
TRBV6-5	TRBJ1-1	CASQVGGRNTEAFF
TRBV5-1	TRBJ1-1	CASSLVERRYTEAFF
TRBV29-1	TRBJ2-7	CSVEGTESGRAYEQYF
TRBV24-1	TRBJ1-2	CATSDPKPGDHYGYTF
TRBV6-5	TRBJ1-4	CASSRKGATNEKLFF
TRBV10-3	TRBJ2-5	CAIRGTGAGETQYF
TRBV18	TRBJ2-7	CASSPGGPAYEQYF
TRBV30	TRBJ2-1	CAWSAGTGTYEQFF
TRBV19	TRBJ1-5	CASSGTGNQPQHF
TRBV7-9	TRBJ1-6	CASSSMTGAGNSPLHF
TRBV27	TRBJ1-1	CASSSVTGMNTEAFF
TRBV27	TRBJ2-7	CASSRAGFSYEQYF
TRBV28	TRBJ2-7	CASSFQVYEQYF
TRBV5-6	TRBJ2-3	CASSLDRGPTDTQYF
TRBV5-1	TRBJ1-3	CASSLGDRVAGNTIYF
TRBV2	TRBJ2-1	CASGPGLAGAYEQFF
TRBV25-1	TRBJ2-5	CASSEASGSWETQYF
TRBV7-9	TRBJ2-1	CASSDPGQATYNEQFF
TRBV2	TRBJ2-7	CASSVSGVGVSEQYF
TRBV12-3/TRBV12-4	TRBJ2-7	CASSPRLSEQYF
TRBV2	TRBJ2-2	CASNWREGPNTGELFF
TRBV7-9	TRBJ2-7	CASSLWSLAEGRYEQYF
TRBV5-4	TRBJ1-5	CASSPDPGGSQPQHF
TRBV30	TRBJ1-2	CAWSVQGTYGYTF
TRBV30	TRBJ2-1	CAWSVEYEQFF
TRBV7-6	TRBJ2-5	CASRRREQETQYF
TRBV19	TRBJ1-5	CASSIVVGQGVGQPQHF
TRBV30	TRBJ2-7	CAWSLSIAYEQYF
TRBV25-1	TRBJ1-1	CASSVSSRTEAFF
TRBV3-1/TRBV3-2	TRBJ1-2	CASSQEPVYGYTF
TRBV7-8	TRBJ1-1	CASSRQGGNTEAFF
TRBV13	TRBJ1-5	CASSKRTVPPVTLPAQHF
TRBV30	TRBJ2-3	CAWSVQPLDTQYF
TRBV15	TRBJ1-5	CATSEDRGDNQPQHF
TRBV2	TRBJ1-2	CASSTQGAGGYTF
TRBV9	TRBJ1-1	CASSVVGAENTEAFF
TRBV3-1/TRBV3-2	TRBJ2-5	CASSQRAGSRETQYF
TRBV6-2/TRBV6-3	TRBJ2-7	CASSYGTSQIYEQYF
TRBV6-5	TRBJ1-1	CASSSEGAGTEAFF
TRBV4-1	TRBJ2-5	CASSLEGDHRKETQYF
TRBV6-5	TRBJ2-5	CASRDGTGQETQYF
TRBV10-3	TRBJ2-2	CAISEFSGSGGELFF
TRBV3-1/TRBV3-2	TRBJ2-5	CASSPPFRRGLQETQYF
TRBV30	TRBJ1-1	CAWSVQQATEAFF